This TCR beta chain was retrieved from a study of T cell repertoires in cytomegalovirus infection. One entry per CDR3 protein, called by TCRdb with MiXCR from the reads. The repertoire has nearly 450,000 distinct CDR3 sequences, 30% to 40% of them found once; the top ten carry roughly an eighth. The TCR comes from a human donor in good health (CMV status not recorded). Some clones in this sample may be carry-over from other donors' samples. Material for sequencing was PBMCs.

The chain's CDR3 is CASSIRDRGNTIYF. CDR3 nucleotide sequence: TGTGCCAGCAGCATAAGGGACAGAGGAAACACCATATATTTT. This sequence joins TRBV7-2 and TRBJ1-3; 7 positions match TRBD1. This CDR3 contains 14 residues. CDR1 and CDR2 (germline): SGHTA, FQGNSA. V lost 5 bases to trimming and J lost 4 bases; unmatched junction nucleotides: 5.